This T cell receptor beta chain came from a study of T cell responses to AZD1222 COVID-19 vaccine. Points from the study as a whole: Females outnumbered males among donors, who were mostly white British; clonal diversity was possibly underestimated. Repertoire sampling was restricted to post-peak T cell response timepoints.

A word on this clone: Its antigen is unknown.

Germline CDR1 and CDR2: MDHEN and SYDVKM. The CDR3 contains 16 residues. V shed 6 bases, J shed 10 bases, and the junction held 15 bases outside the gene matches. The method was immunoSEQ multiplex PCR; TCRdb's version includes in-frame clones alone and lacks a portion of them. The sample holds 150,000 or so clones; about 92% are singletons and the top ten take approximately 6.3%. The study pooled second doses at about 4 or about 12 weeks. The sequence came from an adult who received the AZD1222 COVID-19 vaccine. The gene calls are TRBV28 and TRBJ1-6, with 7 bases that match TRBD1. The sequencing here drew on peripheral blood, taken 28 days after the second AZD1222 dose. CDR3 residues: CASSLRGQGSGSPLHF. CDR3 coding DNA: TGTGCCAGCAGCCTTAGGGGGCAGGGCTCTGGCTCACCCCTCCACTTT. The full variable domain, its missing parts supplied by reference TRBV28 and TRBJ1-6, is DVKVTQSSRYLVKRTGEKVFLECVQDMDHENMFWYRQDPGLGLRLIYFSYDVKMKEKGDIPEGYSVSREKKERFSLILESASTNQTSMYLCASSLRGQGSGSPLHFGNGTRLTVT.